The clone carrying this T cell receptor (beta chain) was seen repeatedly, ten times or more. In TCRdb, the 5' RACE reads were re-called with MiXCR into one record per CDR3 protein. Of about 23,000 distinct CDR3 sequences in the sample, about a tenth were seen once. The data belong to a study of spatial heterogeneity in lung cancer. Whole-study context: Samples were donated by 72 untreated early-stage non-small cell lung cancer patients.

In germline, CDR1 is LGHNA, CDR2 YSLEER. The CDR3 is made up of 15 amino acids. V was shortened by 0 bases and J by 4 bases, with 12 bases between the two germline ends. Time point denoted: blood at routine non-recurrence follow-up after resection. Whole RNA, which was extracted from tumor, nontumor lung tissue or frozen PBMC, was sequenced without any cell sorting. J is TRBJ1-2 and V is TRBV4-3, with TRBD1 as a possible D gene (6 bases). The TCR was taken from a male donor with early-stage non-small cell lung cancer. The sequencing used PBMCs, collected at follow-up. This chain's CDR3 is CASSQDYGTPYGYTF. CDR3 nucleotide sequence: TGCGCCAGCAGCCAAGATTATGGGACACCCTATGGCTACACCTTC.